The TCR beta chain described here comes from a study of response to subunit inactivated influenza vaccine. CDR1 SGHAT and CDR2 FQNNGV come from the germline V gene. The CDR3 totals 15 residues. Trimming removed 5 bases at V and 0 bases at J, with 13 bases between. TCRdb reprocessed the RT-PCR reads with MiXCR, giving one entry per CDR3 protein. The sample consists of about 540,000 distinct CDR3 sequences, approximately 24% of them appearing once. These sequences were also reported in another study, on T cells expressing NK-cell markers. That work states: Beta-chain TCR cDNA was generated via 5'RACE template switching with UMIs. Seven of the eight sequenced donors were HCMV-seropositive; one was seronegative.

The TCR comes from a man in his fifties who received an inactivated influenza vaccine. This specimen was CD4+ T cells sorted from PBMCs, taken approximately 13 days after vaccination. The chain employs TRBV11-2 and TRBJ1-1; perhaps TRBD1 as D (5 bases). CDR3 in DNA: TGTGCCAGCAGCGCGGTGTCAGGGTTGAACACTGAAGCTTTCTTT. Translated: CASSAVSGLNTEAFF.